The T cell receptor (beta chain) under discussion was sequenced for a study of cytomegalovirus exposure and HLA in healthy donors. PCR employed 60 Vbeta and 13 Jbeta primers. Data came from immunoSEQ multiplex PCR; TCRdb stores just in-frame clones and leaves some out. The repertoire includes some 160,000 clones, roughly 84% of them detected once, and more than 2% sits in the top ten. Points on this clone: Germline is not matched at one junction end, which may reflect a read error.

The CDR3 totals 13 residues. Per the germline V gene, CDR1 is SGHNT and CDR2 is YYREEE (reference sequence). The chain carries TRBV5-4 and TRBJ2-5; TRBD1 matches at 7 bases. The source material was PBMCs. The clonotype was recovered from a boy under 10 years old in good health and CMV-seronegative. This CDR3 reads CASSFQGEETQYF. The CDR3 coding sequence is TGTGCCAGCAGCTTCCAGGGGGAAGAAACCCAGTACTTC.